This TCR beta chain was sequenced for a study of control samples from healthy donors and cancer patients. Clones were read by immunoSEQ multiplex PCR, and TCRdb kept only the in-frame ones, dropping some. The sample contains some 120,000 clones, 80% to 90% of which appear only once. This receptor was taken from a man aged 35-49 years in good health. The specimen was blood.

DNA of the CDR3: TGCGCCAGCAGTGAAGGGCCCCGGGAGCAGTATTTT. Translated: CASSEGPREQYF. This chain joins TRBV10-1 and TRBJ2-3; D might be TRBD2 (5 bases). The germline V and J ends were trimmed by 3 bases and 11 bases, with 12 bases remaining between them. The CDR3 is made up of 12 amino acids. The germline V gene has CDR1 WNHNN and CDR2 SYGVQD (reference sequence).